The 6 T cell receptor beta chains below all came from one sample that was sequenced in a study of blood T cell repertoires in COVID-19 (dated by TCRdb to 2018 to 2021). The protocol used for the library was the immunoSEQ multiplex PCR assay. The table comes from immuneACCESS by way of TCRdb, which keeps in-frame sequences with V and J called. Part of the clones is missing from these tables; in studies checked, under half for an unresolved V gene and the rest for unknown reasons. The table for this sample lists some 80,000 clones; around 85% of them were counted only once. The top ten constitute around 9.6% of the sample. Sequencing input: peripheral blood. The receptors stem from a man aged 45 to 65 with COVID-19, enrolled during active disease.

The chain has TRBV11-2 and TRBJ2-3; TRBD2 matches 8 bases. Germline CDR1 and CDR2: SGHAT and FQNNGV. The V and J ends lost 0 bases and 1 base, in that order; junction bases with no gene match: 9. This CDR3 spans 18 amino acids. CDR3 sequence (DNA): TGTGCCAGCAGCTTAGATCGGGGGGGAGCGTTCGGCACAGATACGCAGTATTTT. Protein product: CASSLDRGGAFGTDTQYF. Full variable domain (missing parts from reference TRBV11-2 and TRBJ2-3): EAGVAQSPRYKIIEKRQSVAFWCNPISGHATLYWYQQILGQGPKLLIQFQNNGVVDDSQLPKDRFSAERLKGVDSTLKIQPAKLEDSAVYLCASSLDRGGAFGTDTQYFGPGTRLTVL.

The chain has TRBV3-1 (or the pseudogene TRBV3-2) and TRBJ2-7; 7 bases align to TRBD2. V trimming: 4 bases; J trimming: 8 bases; junction bases outside the gene matches: 11. The CDR3 has 14 residues. Germline values: CDR1 LGHDT, CDR2 YNNKEL (reference sequence). The CDR3 region is CASSPLLAESQQYF. In DNA, the CDR3 is TGTGCCAGCAGCCCCCTCCTAGCGGAATCGCAGCAGTACTTC.

This clone was seen just once. This chain connects TRBV28 to TRBJ2-5, with D perhaps matching TRBD1 (7 bases). V dropped 4 bases and J dropped 4 bases, with 22 bases sitting between them. The CDR3 contains 17 residues. Germline V CDR1 and CDR2: MDHEN, SYDVKM. In DNA, the CDR3 is TGTGCCAGCAGTTACCAACGACAGGGTCGGAGGGGAGAGACCCAGTACTTC. It specifies CASSYQRQGRRGETQYF.

In nucleotides, the CDR3 is TGTGCCAGCAGCCCCCTTCCCACTGAAGCTTTCTTT. Translating it yields CASSPLPTEAFF. The chain couples TRBV7-8 to TRBJ1-1; D unclear. This CDR3 has 12 residues. V dropped 5 bases and J dropped 4 bases, with 8 bases sitting between them. From germline, CDR1 is SGHVS and CDR2 FQNEAQ.

V gene TRBV5-5 combines with J gene TRBJ2-4, with D perhaps TRBD2 (5 bases). The V gene lost 4 bases and the J gene lost 7 bases, with 15 bases spanning the gap. In germline, CDR1 is SGHKS, CDR2 YYEKEE (reference sequence). CDR3 length: 14 residues. The CDR3 here is CASSTMDSPNIQYF. CDR3 nucleotides: TGTGCCAGCAGCACCATGGACTCTCCCAACATTCAGTACTTC.

This sequence joins TRBV30 and TRBJ1-5; D is possibly TRBD1 (6 bases). V was pared by 3 bases and J by 0 bases, with 12 bases between. The CDR3 loop spans 15 amino acids. CDR1 is GTSNPN and CDR2 is SVGIG in the germline V gene (reference sequence). CDR3 bases: TGTGCCTGGAGCCTTGACAGGCTTAGCAATCAGCCCCAGCATTTT. It specifies CAWSLDRLSNQPQHF.